Shown below are 32 T cell receptor beta chains from a single sample sequenced in a study of cytomegalovirus exposure and HLA in healthy donors. Researchers ran the PCR with 60 Vbeta and 13 Jbeta primers. Clones were sequenced by immunoSEQ multiplex PCR, and TCRdb holds only the in-frame ones, with some missing. The sample lists 70,000 to 90,000 clones, about 81% seen once, with 4% to 5% in the top ten. The sample consisted of PBMCs. These receptors all come from a man aged 55-75 years in good health and CMV-seronegative.

This chain links TRBV19 with TRBJ1-3, with D maybe TRBD1 (5 bases). Germline CDR1 LNHDA, CDR2 SQIVND (reference sequence). The CDR3 length is 15 residues. The V gene lost 3 bases and the J gene lost 0 bases, with 9 bases spanning the gap. This chain's CDR3 is CASSIADNSGNTIYF. CDR3 DNA sequence: TGTGCCAGTAGTATCGCGGACAACTCTGGAAACACCATATATTTT.

V is TRBV9 and J is TRBJ2-7; 10 bases line up with TRBD2. This CDR3 is 15 amino acids long. With V trimmed by 3 bases and J by 2 bases, 5 bases remained unmatched. Germline lookup yields CDR1 SGDLS and CDR2 YYNGEE. CDR3 region: CASSEGSGGAYEQYF. Written as DNA, the CDR3 is TGTGCCAGCAGCGAAGGGAGCGGGGGGGCCTACGAGCAGTACTTC.

The gene calls are TRBV4-2 and TRBJ1-5, with 10 bases aligning to TRBD1. Trimming at V came to 0 bases and at J to 4 bases, leaving 12 bases not matched to a gene. The CDR3 totals 19 residues. CDR1 is LGHNA and CDR2 is YNFKEQ in the germline V gene. The chain's CDR3 is CASSQDYGTGVGVNQPQHF. The DNA of the CDR3 is TGTGCCAGCAGCCAAGATTACGGGACAGGGGTTGGTGTGAATCAGCCCCAGCATTTT.

This clone showed up just once. This chain joins TRBV7-9 and TRBJ2-1, with 10 positions matching TRBD2. The trim removed 5 bases at V and 7 bases at J, leaving 11 bases unmatched. CDR1 and CDR2 (germline): SEHNR, FQNEAQ (reference sequence). The CDR3 consists of 16 residues. CDR3 in amino acids: CASSPPSGGARNEQFF. DNA of the CDR3: TGTGCCAGCAGCCCACCAAGCGGGGGGGCCCGTAATGAGCAGTTCTTC. The variable domain in full, completed from reference TRBV7-9 and TRBJ2-1, reads DTGVSQNPRHKITKRGQNVTFRCDPISEHNRLYWYRQTLGQGPEFLTYFQNEAQLEKSRLLSDRFSAERPKGSFSTLEIQRTEQGDSAMYLCASSPPSGGARNEQFFGPGTRLTVL.

The chain carries TRBV14 and TRBJ2-2, with a weak D call TRBD2 (6 bases). This CDR3 has 17 amino acids. The V gene's germline CDR1 is SGHDN and CDR2 FVKESK. The V end was cut by 11 bases, the J end by 3 bases, with 25 bases between. The CDR3 spells CAELGTGAFLDTGELFF. CDR3 bases: TGTGCCGAATTGGGGACTGGCGCGTTTTTGGACACCGGGGAGCTGTTTTTT. Based on the CDR3 plus reference TRBV14 and TRBJ2-2, the full variable domain is EAGVTQFPSHSVIEKGQTVTLRCDPISGHDNLYWYRRVMGKEIKFLLHFVKESKQDESGMPNNRFLAERTGGTYSTLKVQPAELEDSGVYFCAELGTGAFLDTGELFFGEGSRLTVL.

V gene TRBV2 combines with J gene TRBJ1-2; D is undetermined. The germline gives CDR1 SNHLY, CDR2 FYNNEI. This CDR3 has 14 residues. Trimming pared 6 bases from V and 5 bases from J, leaving 16 bases between. The CDR3 spells CASSQDSTAYGYTF. In DNA, the CDR3 is TGTGCCAGCAGCCAGGACTCGACTGCTTATGGCTACACCTTC.

The genes are TRBV5-6 and TRBJ1-1, with D unclear. The CDR3 loop spans 15 amino acids. Trimming cost V 1 base and J 1 base, with 11 bases left between them. Per germline, CDR1 SGHDT and CDR2 YYEEEE. The CDR3 bases are TGTGCCAGCAGCTTGAGTCCGAGATGGAACACTGAAGCTTTCTTT. It is translated as CASSLSPRWNTEAFF.

This rearrangement joins TRBV11-2 to TRBJ2-1; 10 nucleotides line up with TRBD1. V trimming: 1 base; J trimming: 4 bases; junction bases outside the gene matches: 10. The germline gives CDR1 SGHAT, CDR2 FQNNGV. The CDR3 is 18 amino acids. CDR3: CASSLAGLGQGLYNEQFF. As DNA, the CDR3 is TGTGCCAGCAGCTTAGCTGGTTTGGGACAGGGGTTATACAATGAGCAGTTCTTC. Full variable domain (rest looked up from reference TRBV11-2 and TRBJ2-1): EAGVAQSPRYKIIEKRQSVAFWCNPISGHATLYWYQQILGQGPKLLIQFQNNGVVDDSQLPKDRFSAERLKGVDSTLKIQPAKLEDSAVYLCASSLAGLGQGLYNEQFFGPGTRLTVL.

This chain connects TRBV7-8 to TRBJ2-7, with a tentative D call TRBD1 (5 bases). This CDR3 comprises 13 residues. The germline V gene encodes CDR1 SGHVS and CDR2 FQNEAQ. Trimming shortened V by 3 bases and J by 0 bases, and 6 bases separated the two germline ends. In nucleotides, the CDR3 is TGTGCCAGCAGCTTTCAGGGCTCCTACGAGCAGTACTTC. It encodes CASSFQGSYEQYF.

This chain links TRBV29-1 with TRBJ1-1; 8 nucleotides line up with TRBD1. The CDR3 covers 13 residues. CDR1 and CDR2 from the germline V gene are SQVTM and ANQGSEA. Trimming removed 7 bases from V and 1 base from J; junction bases left unmatched: 5. The CDR3 is CSATDRGNTEAFF. CDR3 nucleotide sequence: TGCAGCGCCACCGACAGGGGGAACACTGAAGCTTTCTTT. The full variable domain, rest sourced from reference TRBV29-1 and TRBJ1-1, is SAVISQKPSRDICQRGTSLTIQCQVDSQVTMMFWYRQQPGQSLTLIATANQGSEATYESGFVIDKFPISRPNLTFSTLTVSNMSPEDSSIYLCSATDRGNTEAFFGQGTRLTVV.

V usage is TRBV5-6 and J usage is TRBJ1-2; D perhaps matches TRBD1 (5 bases). The V end lost 1 base, the J end lost 8 bases, and 15 bases lay between the germline ends. The germline CDR1 and CDR2 sequences are SGHDT and YYEEEE. The CDR3 has 14 amino acids. This CDR3 is CASSLPGGISGYTF. The CDR3 nucleotides read TGTGCCAGCAGCTTGCCCGGGGGTATCAGCGGCTACACCTTC. Filled out from reference TRBV5-6 and TRBJ1-2, the complete variable domain reads DAGVTQSPTHLIKTRGQQVTLRCSPKSGHDTVSWYQQALGQGPQFIFQYYEEEERQRGNFPDRFSGHQFPNYSSELNVNALLLGDSALYLCASSLPGGISGYTFGSGTRLTVV.

V gene TRBV2 combines with J gene TRBJ1-5; possibly TRBD1 for D (5 bases). Germline CDR1 and CDR2: SNHLY and FYNNEI. The V end was cut by 1 base, the J end by 13 bases, with 17 bases between. This CDR3 contains 14 residues. CDR3 amino acids: CASSEVGGVGGQHF. For the CDR3, the DNA is TGTGCCAGCAGTGAAGTGGGGGGTGTTGGGGGACAGCATTTT.

This clone has just a few counts. This chain connects TRBV6-1 to TRBJ1-6; 7 bases line up with TRBD1. The germline CDR1 and CDR2 sequences are MNHNS and SASEGT. V was pared by 8 bases and J by 8 bases, with 12 bases of the junction left unmatched. This CDR3 has 15 residues. As DNA, the CDR3 is TGTGCCAGCGGGGTAGTGTGGCAGGGGGATTCACCCCTCCACTTT. As protein: CASGVVWQGDSPLHF.

This chain connects TRBV5-1 to TRBJ2-5, with TRBD2 matching 11 bases. This CDR3 has 16 amino acids. Germline V gene sequence: CDR1 SGHRS, CDR2 YFSETQ. After removal of 4 bases from V and 4 bases from J, the junction contained 9 bases not matched to a gene. The CDR3 DNA reads TGCGCCAGCAGCCTCATCCGTAGCGGGGGGGCAGAGACCCAGTACTTC. Translation gives CASSLIRSGGAETQYF.

The chain couples TRBV7-9 to TRBJ2-5; no definite D call. Trimming left V 3 bases short and J 5 bases short, with 19 bases between. In germline, CDR1 is SEHNR, CDR2 FQNEAQ (reference sequence). This CDR3 contains 16 residues. The CDR3 sequence: CASSFGSPGWQETQYF. CDR3 in DNA: TGTGCCAGCAGCTTCGGGTCCCCGGGTTGGCAGGAGACCCAGTACTTC.

In this sample, this clone turned up once. This chain links TRBV9 with TRBJ2-1, with D possibly being TRBD2 (6 bases). This CDR3 is 15 amino acids long. Germline assignment: CDR1 SGDLS and CDR2 YYNGEE. The V gene lost 5 bases and the J gene lost 3 bases, with 15 bases spanning the gap. CDR3 bases: TGTGCCAGCAGTTCCGAACGCGGGGTCTACAATGAGCAGTTCTTC. Protein sequence: CASSSERGVYNEQFF. The full variable domain, its missing parts supplied by reference TRBV9 and TRBJ2-1, is DSGVTQTPKHLITATGQRVTLRCSPRSGDLSVYWYQQSLDQGLQFLIQYYNGEERAKGNILERFSAQQFPDLHSELNLSSLELGDSALYFCASSSERGVYNEQFFGPGTRLTVL.

This clone was counted a few times. This chain links TRBV10-1 with TRBJ1-1; weak D call: TRBD1 (5 bases). The V end lost 6 bases, the J end lost 1 base, and 9 bases lay between the germline ends. CDR3 size: 13 residues. CDR1 is WNHNN, CDR2 SYGVQD, per germline (reference sequence). Written as DNA, the CDR3 is TGCGCCAGCAGGGAGACAGCGAACACTGAAGCTTTCTTT. Amino acids: CASRETANTEAFF.

This chain links TRBV30 with TRBJ1-3; the D gene is possibly TRBD1 (6 bases). This CDR3 comprises 14 residues. The germline gives CDR1 GTSNPN, CDR2 SVGIG (reference sequence). V lost 1 base and J 3 bases, leaving 10 bases between the germline ends. The CDR3 reads CAWSAGGFGNTIYF. Written as DNA, the CDR3 is TGTGCCTGGAGTGCGGGGGGCTTTGGAAACACCATATATTTT.

This clone showed up just once. V and J are TRBV7-8 and TRBJ2-3, with 12 bases matching TRBD2. Germline V gene data show CDR1 as SGHVS and CDR2 as FQNEAQ. V gave up 5 bases and J gave up 4 bases; unmatched junction bases: 13. The CDR3 is made up of 18 amino acids. As DNA, the CDR3 is TGTGCCAGCAGCCTCGGACTAGCGGGGCGGCGGGGCGCAGATACGCAGTATTTT. Translated, it gives CASSLGLAGRRGADTQYF.

The chain carries TRBV5-1 and TRBJ2-3; 10 bases align to TRBD1. The CDR3 totals 16 residues. V shed 4 bases, J shed 6 bases, and the junction held 11 bases outside the gene matches. The germline CDR1 and CDR2 sequences are SGHRS and YFSETQ. CDR3 DNA: TGCGCCAGCAGCATAATTACCGGGACAGGGGCCGATACGCAGTATTTT. Translated, it gives CASSIITGTGADTQYF.

The chain combines TRBV5-1 with TRBJ2-3; no clear D gene. The CDR3 totals 17 residues. V dropped 4 bases and J dropped 1 base, with 19 bases sitting between them. Germline CDR1 and CDR2: SGHRS and YFSETQ. The CDR3 nucleotides are TGCGCCAGCAGCGCTTCAACGGAGTATCCGGGCACAGATACGCAGTATTTT. Its translation is CASSASTEYPGTDTQYF. Complete variable domain (other parts from reference TRBV5-1 and TRBJ2-3): KAGVTQTPRYLIKTRGQQVTLSCSPISGHRSVSWYQQTPGQGLQFLFEYFSETQRNKGNFPGRFSGRQFSNSRSEMNVSTLELGDSALYLCASSASTEYPGTDTQYFGPGTRLTVL.

The chain carries TRBV23-1 and TRBJ2-1, with TRBD1 as a possible D gene (7 bases). TRBV23-1 is labeled an ORF, and its function is uncertain. The V end was cut by 6 bases, the J end by 10 bases, with 22 bases between. The CDR3 length is 15 residues. The CDR3 protein is CASSPNLRGAGEQFF. CDR3 bases: TGCGCCAGCAGCCCGAATCTCAGGGGGGCAGGAGAGCAGTTCTTC.

The chain couples TRBV27 to TRBJ2-7; 8 nucleotides match TRBD1. The V segment lost 3 bases and the J segment 3 bases; nucleotides outside the gene matches: 7. Germline CDR1 and CDR2: MNHEY and SMNVEV (reference sequence). The CDR3 has 15 amino acids. In DNA form, the CDR3 reads TGTGCCAGCAGTTTTCCGGGACAGGCAAACTACGAGCAGTACTTC. Encoded protein: CASSFPGQANYEQYF.

CDR3 nucleotide sequence: TGTGCCAGCAGCTTAGAGGGGTGGTCTGAAGCTTTCTTT. Amino acid sequence: CASSLEGWSEAFF. The chain links TRBV11-1 to TRBJ1-1; TRBD1 is a possible D gene (5 bases). This CDR3 region has 13 residues. Per germline, CDR1 SGHAT and CDR2 FQDESV (reference sequence). Trimming shortened V by 1 base and J by 6 bases, and 9 bases separated the two germline ends.

The J gene is TRBJ2-1, the V gene TRBV5-6, with D perhaps matching TRBD2 (6 bases). V lost 5 bases and J lost 5, with 17 bases in between. Germline values: CDR1 SGHDT, CDR2 YYEEEE. This CDR3 contains 15 residues. The CDR3 here is CASRLIAAYDNEQFF. CDR3 nucleotides: TGTGCCAGCAGGCTAATAGCGGCATACGACAATGAGCAGTTCTTC.

V and J are TRBV27 and TRBJ1-2; TRBD1 is a possible D gene (6 bases). Germline assignment: CDR1 MNHEY and CDR2 SMNVEV (reference sequence). V shed 6 bases and J shed 4 bases, with 12 bases lying between them. The CDR3 spans 13 residues. In DNA form, the CDR3 reads TGTGCCAGCAGCCCAAAAGGGGGCTATGGCTACACCTTC. This codes for CASSPKGGYGYTF.

The chain uses TRBV27 and TRBJ1-1; 10 nucleotides line up with TRBD1. The V and J ends lost 5 bases and 4 bases, in that order; junction bases with no gene match: 4. Germline V gene lookup returns CDR1 MNHEY and CDR2 SMNVEV (reference sequence). The CDR3 contains 14 residues. The CDR3, as DNA: TGTGCCAGCAGTCCCTGGACAGGGGGCACTGAAGCTTTCTTT. Translation gives CASSPWTGGTEAFF.

This chain links TRBV9 with TRBJ1-1; D unresolved. Germline lookup yields CDR1 SGDLS and CDR2 YYNGEE. The CDR3 has 17 amino acids. Trimming cost V 0 bases and J 1 base, with 16 bases left between them. The CDR3 bases are TGTGCCAGCAGCGTAGCCCCGGTGGGTAGCGGGAACACTGAAGCTTTCTTT. Its translation: CASSVAPVGSGNTEAFF.

The chain uses TRBV7-3 and TRBJ1-1; a weak D match, TRBD1 (6 bases). The germline gives CDR1 SGHTA, CDR2 FQGTGA. This CDR3 spans 13 amino acids. V was cut by 4 bases and J by 8 bases, with 14 bases left in between. Written as DNA, the CDR3 is TGTGCCAGCAGCTCCCTCCCCGGGACAGAAGCTTTCTTT. This gives the protein CASSSLPGTEAFF.

The J gene is TRBJ1-4, the V gene TRBV9; 10 bases fit TRBD1. Trimming cost V 3 bases and J 7 bases; bases outside gene matches: 3. Looked up from germline, CDR1 is SGDLS and CDR2 is YYNGEE. This CDR3 spans 14 amino acids. CDR3 protein: CASSDGTGVEKLFF. The CDR3 DNA reads TGTGCCAGCAGCGACGGGACAGGGGTTGAAAAACTGTTTTTT.

A single count supports this clone. The V and J genes are TRBV6-5 and TRBJ1-1; D not certain. Germline V lookup: CDR1 MNHEY, CDR2 SVGAGI. Trimming pared 9 bases from V and 0 bases from J, leaving 8 bases between. The CDR3 covers 12 residues. CDR3 protein: CASRGMNTEAFF. CDR3 DNA sequence: TGTGCCAGTAGAGGGATGAACACTGAAGCTTTCTTT.

The V call is TRBV15, the J call TRBJ2-6; weak D call: TRBD2 (6 bases). The CDR3 runs 14 residues. Germline V gene lookup returns CDR1 LNHNV and CDR2 YYDKDF (reference sequence). V was shortened by 7 bases and J by 4 bases, with 11 bases between the two germline ends. CDR3 sequence (DNA): TGTGCCACCATGCGGGATATCGGGGCCAACGTCCTGACTTTC. This encodes CATMRDIGANVLTF. Full variable domain (missing parts from reference TRBV15 and TRBJ2-6): DAMVIQNPRYQVTQFGKPVTLSCSQTLNHNVMYWYQQKSSQAPKLLFHYYDKDFNNEADTPDNFQSRRPNTSFCFLDIRSPGLGDTAMYLCATMRDIGANVLTFGAGSRLTVL.